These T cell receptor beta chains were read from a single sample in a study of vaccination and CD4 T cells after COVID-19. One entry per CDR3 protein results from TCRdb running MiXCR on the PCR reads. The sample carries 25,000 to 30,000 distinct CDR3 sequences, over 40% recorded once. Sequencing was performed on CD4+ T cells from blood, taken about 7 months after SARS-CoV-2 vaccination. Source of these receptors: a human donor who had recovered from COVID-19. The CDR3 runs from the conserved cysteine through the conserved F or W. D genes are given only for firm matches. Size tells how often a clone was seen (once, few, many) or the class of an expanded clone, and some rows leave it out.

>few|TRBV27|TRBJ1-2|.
CASSLVAGGANYGYTF
TGTGCCAGCAGTTTAGTAGCAGGCGGAGCTAACTATGGCTACACCTTC
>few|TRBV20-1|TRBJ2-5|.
CSARDGGPHPETQYF
TGCAGTGCTAGAGATGGGGGGCCGCACCCGGAGACCCAGTACTTC
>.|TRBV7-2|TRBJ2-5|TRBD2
CASRGTSGMKTQYF
TGTGCCAGCAGGGGGACTAGCGGGATGAAGACCCAGTACTTC
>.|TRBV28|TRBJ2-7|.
CASSLGRETYEQYF
TGTGCCAGCAGTTTGGGACGGGAGACCTACGAGCAGTACTTC
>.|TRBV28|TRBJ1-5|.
CATQTAAYSNQPQHF
TGTGCCACCCAAACGGCGGCTTATAGCAATCAGCCCCAGCATTTT
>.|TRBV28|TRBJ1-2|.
CASSSDTSAYGYTF
TGTGCCAGCAGTTCGGACACGAGCGCCTATGGCTACACCTTC
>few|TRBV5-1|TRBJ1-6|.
CASSLDRISNSPLHF
TGCGCCAGCAGCTTAGACAGGATATCTAATTCACCCCTCCACTTT
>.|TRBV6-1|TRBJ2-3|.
CASSARGFTDTQYF
TGTGCCAGCAGTGCAAGAGGTTTCACAGATACGCAGTATTTT
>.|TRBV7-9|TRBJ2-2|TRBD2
CASSYYIAGGNTGELFF
TGTGCCAGTAGTTACTACATAGCGGGAGGGAACACCGGGGAGCTGTTTTTT
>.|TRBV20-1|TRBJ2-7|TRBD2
CSARGTSRVNEQYF
TGCAGTGCTAGAGGGACTAGCCGAGTCAACGAGCAGTACTTC
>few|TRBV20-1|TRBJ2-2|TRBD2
CSASGLAGGPSTGELFF
TGCAGTGCGTCGGGACTAGCGGGAGGGCCGAGCACCGGGGAGCTGTTTTTT
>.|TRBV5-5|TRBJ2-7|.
CASSQGPYYEQYF
TGTGCCAGCAGCCAGGGACCTTATTACGAGCAGTACTTC
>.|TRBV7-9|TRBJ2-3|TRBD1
CASSSGTGTTDTQYF
TGTGCCAGCAGCTCCGGGACAGGGACCACAGATACGCAGTATTTT
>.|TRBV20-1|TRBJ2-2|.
CSARRGAGELFF
TGCAGTGCTAGAAGAGGGGCCGGGGAGCTGTTTTTT
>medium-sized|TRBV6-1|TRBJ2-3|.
CASSPSTDTQYF
TGTGCCAGCAGCCCCAGCACAGATACGCAGTATTTT
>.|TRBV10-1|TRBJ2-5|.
CASVLAPRQYF
TGCGCCAGCGTTCTAGCGCCGCGACAGTACTTC
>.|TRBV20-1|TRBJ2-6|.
CSARDSEANVLTF
TGCAGTGCTAGAGATTCAGAGGCCAACGTCCTGACTTTC
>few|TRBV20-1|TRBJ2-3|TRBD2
CSARPYALAGGWGTDTQYF
TGCAGTGCTAGACCCTACGCCTTAGCGGGAGGGTGGGGTACAGATACGCAGTATTTT
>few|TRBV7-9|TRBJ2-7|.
CASSPYGHPKSYEQYF
TGTGCCAGCAGCCCCTACGGTCACCCGAAATCCTACGAGCAGTACTTC
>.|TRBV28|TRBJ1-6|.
CASSLGGVSYNSPLHF
TGTGCCAGCAGTTTAGGGGGGGTTTCCTATAATTCACCCCTCCACTTT
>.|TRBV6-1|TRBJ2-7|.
CASREFSSSYEQYF
TGTGCCAGCAGAGAATTCAGTTCCTCCTACGAGCAGTACTTC
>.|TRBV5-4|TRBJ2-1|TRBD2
CASSFTGYRGGRSPNEQFF
TGTGCCAGCAGCTTTACGGGGTATCGAGGCGGGAGGTCTCCCAATGAGCAGTTCTTC
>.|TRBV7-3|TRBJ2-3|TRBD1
CASSRQGGSDTQYF
TGTGCCAGCAGTCGACAGGGGGGATCAGATACGCAGTATTTT
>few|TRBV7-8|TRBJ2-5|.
CASRSSDWALETQYF
TGTGCCAGCAGATCTTCGGACTGGGCCTTGGAGACCCAGTACTTC
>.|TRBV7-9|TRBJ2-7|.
CASGRNEQYF
TGTGCCTCAGGGAGAAACGAGCAGTACTTC
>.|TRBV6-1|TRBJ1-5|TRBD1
CASSEAAGTGNQPQHF
TGTGCCAGCAGTGAAGCGGCCGGGACAGGCAATCAGCCCCAGCATTTT
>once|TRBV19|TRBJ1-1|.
CASSVGYATEAFF
TGTGCCAGTAGTGTGGGGTATGCCACTGAAGCTTTCTTT
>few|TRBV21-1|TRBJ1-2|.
CASSKVPPMGRARRYGYTF
TGTGCCAGCAGCAAAGTTCCCCCTATGGGCAGGGCTCGGCGTTATGGCTACACCTTC
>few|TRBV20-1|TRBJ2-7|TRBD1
CSARPSDREGTYEQYF
TGCAGTGCTAGACCCTCGGACAGGGAAGGAACCTACGAGCAGTACTTC
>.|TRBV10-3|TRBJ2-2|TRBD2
CAISPRRTSGDTGELFF
TGTGCCATCAGCCCACGACGGACTAGCGGAGACACCGGGGAGCTGTTTTTT
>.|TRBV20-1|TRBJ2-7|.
CSASGTPAREQYF
TGCAGTGCTTCCGGGACGCCAGCCCGGGAGCAGTACTTC
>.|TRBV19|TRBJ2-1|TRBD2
CASSEREGLYNEQFF
TGTGCCAGTAGTGAGCGGGAGGGCCTCTACAATGAGCAGTTCTTC
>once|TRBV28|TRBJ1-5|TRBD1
CASSLATGGDQPQHF
TGTGCCAGCAGTTTGGCTACAGGGGGCGATCAGCCCCAGCATTTT
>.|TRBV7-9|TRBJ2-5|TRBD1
CASSPDRDTETQYF
TGTGCCAGCAGCCCCGACAGGGACACAGAGACCCAGTACTTC
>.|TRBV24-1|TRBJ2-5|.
CATSDSDRETQYF
TGTGCCACCAGTGATTCCGACAGAGAGACCCAGTACTTC
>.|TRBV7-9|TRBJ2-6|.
CASSFRQSGANVLTF
TGTGCCAGCAGCTTTCGCCAGTCTGGGGCCAACGTCCTGACTTTC
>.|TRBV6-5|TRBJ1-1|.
CASSWGTNTEAFF
TGTGCCAGCAGTTGGGGGACGAACACTGAAGCTTTCTTT
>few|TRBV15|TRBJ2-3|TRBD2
CATSRTSAMPDTQYF
TGTGCCACCAGCAGGACTAGCGCGATGCCAGATACGCAGTATTTT
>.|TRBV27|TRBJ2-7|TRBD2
CASSLSAGGLTYEQYF
TGTGCCAGCAGTTTATCGGCGGGAGGGCTAACCTACGAGCAGTACTTC
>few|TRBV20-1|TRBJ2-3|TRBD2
CSARDPGTITDTQYF
TGCAGTGCTAGAGACCCGGGGACTATCACAGATACGCAGTATTTT
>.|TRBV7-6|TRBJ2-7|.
CASSPRGSSYEQYF
TGTGCCAGCAGCCCCAGGGGTAGCTCCTACGAGCAGTACTTC
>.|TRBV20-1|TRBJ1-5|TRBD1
CSARASWGQGDSNQPQHF
TGCAGTGCTAGAGCTTCATGGGGACAGGGAGATAGCAATCAGCCCCAGCATTTT
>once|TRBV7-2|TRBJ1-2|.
CASSSRGRMSNYGYTF
TGTGCCAGCAGCTCCCGGGGGCGGATGTCTAACTATGGCTACACCTTC